These 27 T cell receptor beta chains came from one sample sequenced in a study of blood T cell repertoires in COVID-19. The protocol was immunoSEQ multiplex PCR, while the TCRdb copy is restricted to in-frame clones and leaves out a portion. This table holds about 270,000 clones, approximately 86% found once. Source material: peripheral blood. Receptors were obtained from a woman in her seventies with COVID-19, enrolled during active disease.

CDR3 protein: CATSAEWAGLSYNEQFF. CDR3 nucleotide sequence: TGTGCCACCAGTGCGGAATGGGCGGGGCTATCCTACAATGAGCAGTTCTTC. The chain recombines TRBV24-1 with TRBJ2-1; tentative D call: TRBD2 (6 bases). The CDR3 covers 17 residues. The germline V gene has CDR1 KGHDR and CDR2 SFDVKD. V shed 5 bases and J shed 1 base, with 17 bases lying between them.

The CDR3 region has the DNA TGTGCCAGCAGCGTAGAAGCTAGCGGGGGGTCCGAGACCCAGTACTTC. Translation gives CASSVEASGGSETQYF. The chain has TRBV9 and TRBJ2-5, with TRBD2 matching over 11 bases. Germline loops: CDR1 SGDLS, CDR2 YYNGEE. There are 16 residues in the CDR3. V was pared by 0 bases and J by 5 bases, with 6 bases of the junction left unmatched.

This chain joins TRBV11-2 and TRBJ1-1; D unclear. The CDR3 spans 13 residues. V was clipped by 8 bases and J by 2 bases, with 12 bases between them. Germline CDR1 SGHAT, CDR2 FQNNGV. CDR3 DNA: TGTGCCAGCTGTCTCCTTCCTAACACTGAAGCTTTCTTT. Its translation is CASCLLPNTEAFF.

The chain joins TRBV7-8 to TRBJ1-1; 7 bases agree with TRBD1. CDR1 and CDR2 (germline): SGHVS, FQNEAQ. The CDR3 spans 19 residues. The ends lost 2 bases at V and 6 bases at J; junction bases unmatched: 21. The CDR3 spells CASSLIPSGTDTFWAEAFF. Written as DNA, the CDR3 is TGTGCCAGCAGCTTAATACCTAGTGGGACAGACACTTTTTGGGCTGAAGCTTTCTTT.

The J gene is TRBJ2-1, the V gene TRBV5-4; TRBD1 is a possible D gene (6 bases). Deletions cut 0 bases from V and 0 bases from J, with 7 bases between. CDR1 is SGHNT, CDR2 YYREEE, per germline (reference sequence). CDR3 length equals 15 residues. CDR3 bases: TGTGCCAGCAGCTTGGAAGGGGGCTCCTACAATGAGCAGTTCTTC. Residues: CASSLEGGSYNEQFF. Looking up the rest from reference TRBV5-4 and TRBJ2-1 gives the full variable domain: ETGVTQSPTHLIKTRGQQVTLRCSSQSGHNTVSWYQQALGQGPQFIFQYYREEENGRGNFPPRFSGLQFPNYSSELNVNALELDDSALYLCASSLEGGSYNEQFFGPGTRLTVL.

This clone was detected once. This chain joins TRBV3-1 (or the pseudogene TRBV3-2) and TRBJ1-1; D perhaps matches TRBD1 (5 bases). Germline V gene lookup returns CDR1 LGHDT and CDR2 YNNKEL (reference sequence). Deletions cut 6 bases from V and 1 base from J, with 18 bases between. The CDR3 loop spans 16 amino acids. Here the CDR3 DNA reads TGTGCCAGCAGGAATGTAGCAGGGAAGGGGAACACTGAAGCTTTCTTT. Protein sequence: CASRNVAGKGNTEAFF.

CDR3 residues: CASSLGGSSGYTF. The CDR3 DNA reads TGCGCCAGCAGCTTGGGAGGGAGCTCTGGCTACACCTTC. This chain connects TRBV5-1 to TRBJ1-2; D gene ambiguous. The ends were cut back, 0 bases at V and 7 bases at J, with 10 bases in the middle. The length of the CDR3 is 13 residues. Germline V CDR1 and CDR2: SGHRS, YFSETQ.

The rearrangement links TRBV2 to TRBJ2-1; D may be TRBD2 (6 bases). The V end lost 4 bases, the J end lost 10 bases, and 20 bases lay between the germline ends. The CDR3 totals 15 residues. The germline V gene has CDR1 SNHLY and CDR2 FYNNEI. CDR3 coding DNA: TGTGCCAGCAGTGTAGAGGGTAGCGGCCTCTCGGAGCAGTTCTTC. Translation: CASSVEGSGLSEQFF.

J is TRBJ1-1 and V is TRBV6-6; no firm D call. V lost 4 bases to trimming and J lost 4 bases, with 13 bases between them. The germline V gene has CDR1 MNHNY and CDR2 SVGAGI (reference sequence). The CDR3 is 14 amino acids. Here the CDR3 reads CASSSSYRRTEAFF. The CDR3 DNA reads as TGTGCCAGCAGTTCTTCATACAGACGCACTGAAGCTTTCTTT.

This chain joins TRBV7-9 and TRBJ1-2; D unresolved. The germline V gene has CDR1 SEHNR and CDR2 FQNEAQ (reference sequence). The CDR3 has 14 residues. V was trimmed by 6 bases and J by 0 bases, leaving 11 bases between them. CDR3 DNA sequence: TGTGCCAGCAGGCCCGAGGGAGCTAACTATGGCTACACCTTC. Its translation: CASRPEGANYGYTF.

The chain links TRBV7-2 to TRBJ1-2; 7 nucleotides line up with TRBD1. From germline, CDR1 is SGHTA and CDR2 FQGNSA. The CDR3 has 15 amino acids. V trimming: 5 bases; J trimming: 4 bases; junction bases outside the gene matches: 10. Here the CDR3 DNA reads TGTGCCAGCAGCCCCACGACAGGGCGAGGCTATGGCTACACCTTC. Translation: CASSPTTGRGYGYTF.

V gene TRBV29-1 combines with J gene TRBJ2-5; a weak D match, TRBD2 (6 bases). The germline V gene encodes CDR1 SQVTM and CDR2 ANQGSEA. Trimming removed 7 bases from V and 1 base from J, with 13 bases in between. This CDR3 contains 13 residues. CDR3 nucleotides: TGCAGCGCCAAACGGGACTTCCAAGAGACCCAGTACTTC. This encodes CSAKRDFQETQYF.

V usage is TRBV18 and J usage is TRBJ1-2; the match to TRBD1 covers 7 bases. CDR1 and CDR2 from the germline V gene are KGHSH and LQKENI. CDR3 length equals 15 residues. Unmatched junction bases numbered 8, after V lost 0 bases and J lost 7 bases. The CDR3 region is CASSPPEGAPGGYTF. DNA for the CDR3: TGTGCCAGCTCACCACCGGAGGGGGCCCCCGGTGGCTACACCTTC.

This clone was detected once. The chain recombines TRBV19 with TRBJ1-5; a weak D match, TRBD1 (5 bases). This CDR3 spans 15 amino acids. Germline V gene data show CDR1 as LNHDA and CDR2 as SQIVND (reference sequence). Trimming shortened V by 4 bases and J by 9 bases, and 19 bases separated the two germline ends. The CDR3 loop is CASSTLGVLNPPQHF. Written as DNA, the CDR3 is TGTGCCAGTAGTACTCTAGGGGTTCTGAACCCGCCCCAGCATTTT.

The rearrangement links TRBV4-2 to TRBJ2-1, with a possible D match to TRBD2 (5 bases). The V gene's germline CDR1 is LGHNA and CDR2 YNFKEQ. With 1 base removed from V and 1 base from J, the gap between germline ends came to 8 bases. The CDR3 totals 15 residues. The CDR3 loop is CASSQVRDSYNEQFF. The CDR3 bases are TGTGCCAGCAGCCAAGTTCGGGATTCCTACAATGAGCAGTTCTTC.

The chain combines TRBV14 with TRBJ1-2; TRBD1 matches at 8 bases. The CDR3 consists of 14 residues. Unmatched junction bases numbered 7, after V lost 2 bases and J lost 8 bases. Germline assignment: CDR1 SGHDN and CDR2 FVKESK. The CDR3 spells CASSQLDRAGGYTF. The CDR3 nucleotides are TGTGCCAGCAGCCAACTGGACAGGGCGGGAGGCTACACCTTC.

The chain combines TRBV12-3 or TRBV12-4 with TRBJ2-2; 7 nucleotides match TRBD1. This CDR3 comprises 13 residues. Losses at the gene ends were 5 bases for V and 6 bases for J; bases not matched to a gene: 3. CDR3 protein: CASSPQGSGELFF. The DNA for the CDR3 is TGTGCCAGCAGTCCACAGGGGTCCGGGGAGCTGTTTTTT.

The chain recombines TRBV6-1 with TRBJ2-4; 13 nucleotides line up with TRBD2. J lost 1 base, V lost 0 bases, and 12 bases had no gene match. The CDR3 totals 21 residues. Per the germline V gene, CDR1 is MNHNS and CDR2 is SASEGT. The CDR3 DNA sequence: TGTGCCAGCAGTGAAGCACTAGCGGGGGGGCTACGATGGGGCGCCAAAAACATTCAGTACTTC. It specifies CASSEALAGGLRWGAKNIQYF.

The chain combines TRBV2 with TRBJ1-6; D remains ambiguous. The V and J ends lost 7 bases and 3 bases respectively, with 7 bases between them. Germline V gene sequence: CDR1 SNHLY, CDR2 FYNNEI. The CDR3 is 13 residues long. The CDR3 is CASTGYYNSPLHF. The CDR3 DNA sequence: TGTGCCAGCACAGGCTACTATAATTCACCCCTCCACTTT.

The chain uses TRBV10-3 and TRBJ1-6, with D possibly matching TRBD1 (6 bases). This CDR3 spans 14 amino acids. V was cut by 6 bases and J by 6 bases, with 12 bases left in between. Germline CDR1 ENHRY, CDR2 SYGVKD. The CDR3 loop is CAISFDRINSPLHF. CDR3 in DNA: TGTGCCATCAGCTTCGACAGGATTAATTCACCCCTCCACTTT.

The chain recombines TRBV7-6 with TRBJ2-7; D is perhaps TRBD2 (5 bases). Trimming pared 3 bases from V and 2 bases from J, leaving 8 bases between. Looked up from germline, CDR1 is SGHVS and CDR2 is FNYEAQ. The CDR3 is 13 residues long. The CDR3 loop reads CASSFSGPYEQYF. CDR3 nucleotide sequence: TGTGCCAGCAGCTTCAGCGGACCCTACGAGCAGTACTTC.

This rearrangement joins TRBV2 to TRBJ2-5, with TRBD2 matching 11 bases. The V gene's germline CDR1 is SNHLY and CDR2 FYNNEI. The CDR3 consists of 14 residues. J gave up 5 bases and V 6 bases, and 5 bases lay outside the gene matches. CDR3 DNA sequence: TGTGCCAGCAGCCAGACTAGCGGGGAGGAGACCCAGTACTTC. It specifies CASSQTSGEETQYF. Looking up the rest from reference TRBV2 and TRBJ2-5 gives the full variable domain: EPEVTQTPSHQVTQMGQEVILRCVPISNHLYFYWYRQILGQKVEFLVSFYNNEISEKSEIFDDQFSVERPDGSNFTLKIRSTKLEDSAMYFCASSQTSGEETQYFGPGTRLLVL.

The J gene is TRBJ1-6, the V gene TRBV7-2; 7 bases agree with TRBD1. This CDR3 comprises 16 residues. The V segment lost 6 bases and the J segment 3 bases; nucleotides outside the gene matches: 8. CDR1 and CDR2 (germline): SGHTA, FQGNSA. For the CDR3, the DNA is TGTGCCAGCAGACCACAGGGACAGAACTATAATTCACCCCTCCACTTT. Its translation: CASRPQGQNYNSPLHF.

This chain connects TRBV5-6 to TRBJ2-1; D is unclear. Germline CDR1 is SGHDT and CDR2 is YYEEEE. Trimming left V 0 bases short and J 3 bases short, with 10 bases between. This CDR3 comprises 15 residues. This CDR3 reads CASSLGNSNYNEQFF. The CDR3, as DNA: TGTGCCAGCAGCTTGGGAAATAGCAACTACAATGAGCAGTTCTTC. Based on the CDR3 plus reference TRBV5-6 and TRBJ2-1, the full variable domain is DAGVTQSPTHLIKTRGQQVTLRCSPKSGHDTVSWYQQALGQGPQFIFQYYEEEERQRGNFPDRFSGHQFPNYSSELNVNALLLGDSALYLCASSLGNSNYNEQFFGPGTRLTVL.

The genes are TRBV24-1 and TRBJ2-3, with D maybe TRBD1 (5 bases). Germline CDR1 KGHDR, CDR2 SFDVKD. V was cut by 6 bases and J by 6 bases, with 24 bases left in between. CDR3 size: 17 residues. As DNA, the CDR3 is TGTGCCACCAGTCCCAGGGTGAGCTTCGGACACGAGGATACGCAGTATTTT. Residues: CATSPRVSFGHEDTQYF.

Notes on this clone: At the DNA level, this CDR3 is encoded by other sequences in the same sample as well. V is TRBV7-2 and J is TRBJ1-1; D is unclear. The CDR3 loop spans 14 amino acids. Germline V gene lookup returns CDR1 SGHTA and CDR2 FQGNSA. Trimming took 2 bases from V and 4 from J, leaving 11 bases between them. This CDR3 reads CASSLKGGGTEAFF. The CDR3 DNA follows: TGTGCCAGCAGCTTAAAAGGCGGCGGCACTGAAGCTTTCTTT.

CDR3 sequence: CATSRETSRGQKNGYTF. DNA of the CDR3: TGTGCCACCAGCAGAGAAACTTCCAGGGGACAGAAGAATGGCTACACCTTC. The chain carries TRBV15 and TRBJ1-2; 7 bases map to TRBD1. Per the germline V gene, CDR1 is LNHNV and CDR2 is YYDKDF (reference sequence). The CDR3 sequence is 17 residues long. The V gene end was trimmed by 0 bases and the J gene end by 6 bases; junction bases not matched to a gene: 13.